The T cell receptor beta chain described here comes from a study of blood T cell repertoires in COVID-19. Profiling relied on immunoSEQ multiplex PCR, and the TCRdb table lists in-frame clones only, not all of them. The sample shows around 260,000 clones, more than 85% of them seen only once. This CDR3 has 14 residues. V lost 5 bases, J lost 1 base, and 3 bases stayed unmatched. Germline assignment: CDR1 PRHDT and CDR2 FYEKMQ (reference sequence). Source material: peripheral blood. The clonotype originates from a person aged 18-30 years with COVID-19, enrolled during active disease. The gene calls are TRBV13 and TRBJ2-7; 9 nucleotides align to TRBD2. CDR3 sequence reads: CASSRSGRSYEQYF. For the CDR3, the DNA is TGTGCCAGCAGCCGAAGCGGGAGGTCCTACGAGCAGTACTTC.